This T cell receptor beta chain is from a study of shared clonotypes between healthy human individuals. For the study at large: The study used three CD4 naive, three CD4 memory, two CD8 naive and one CD8 memory plate per donor. Study conclusions and caveats: Specimens sampled were limited to blood, with tissue repertoires likely differing. The expectation was that sequencing depth would affect clonotype sharing among donors. The genetic and exposure-history diversity represented was limited by few donors.

Produced via immunoSEQ multiplex PCR; TCRdb's table is partial and in-frame only. The data contain roughly 2,000,000 clones, about 95% of them singletons. CD45RO-negative, CCR7-positively selected cells formed the naive CD8 fraction, excluding terminally differentiated effector memory CD45RA+ cells. Notes on this clone: Its cognate antigen is unknown.

This CDR3 has 16 residues. V was shortened by 0 bases and J by 2 bases, with 17 bases between the two germline ends. From germline, CDR1 is GTSNPN and CDR2 SVGIG (reference sequence). The sequenced sample consisted of naive CD8+ T cells sorted from blood. The sequence was obtained from a man between 18 and 35 years old in good health. The chain has TRBV30 and TRBJ2-7; possible D gene TRBD2, 5 bases. The CDR3 sequence is CAWSVGAWALAYEQYF. As DNA, the CDR3 is TGTGCCTGGAGTGTAGGAGCTTGGGCACTAGCCTACGAGCAGTACTTC.